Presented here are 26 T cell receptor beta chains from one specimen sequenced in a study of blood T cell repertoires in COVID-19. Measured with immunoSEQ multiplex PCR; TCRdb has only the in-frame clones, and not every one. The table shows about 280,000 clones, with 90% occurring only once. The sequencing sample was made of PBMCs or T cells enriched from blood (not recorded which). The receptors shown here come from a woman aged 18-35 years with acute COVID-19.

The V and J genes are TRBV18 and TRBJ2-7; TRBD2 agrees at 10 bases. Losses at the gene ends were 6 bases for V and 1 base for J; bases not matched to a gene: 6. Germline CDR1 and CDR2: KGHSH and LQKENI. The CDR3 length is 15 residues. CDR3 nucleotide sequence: TGTGCCAGCTCGGCTCTAGCGGGAGATTCCTACGAGCAGTACTTC. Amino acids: CASSALAGDSYEQYF.

The CDR3 DNA is TGTGCCAGCAGCGCTATCCGGGACAGGGGTGAAAAACTGTTTTTT. Its protein is CASSAIRDRGEKLFF. The J gene is TRBJ1-4, the V gene TRBV5-6, with 10 bases that match TRBD1. The CDR3 consists of 15 residues. J was trimmed by 7 bases and V by 4 bases; bases with no gene match: 7. Germline V gene sequence: CDR1 SGHDT, CDR2 YYEEEE.

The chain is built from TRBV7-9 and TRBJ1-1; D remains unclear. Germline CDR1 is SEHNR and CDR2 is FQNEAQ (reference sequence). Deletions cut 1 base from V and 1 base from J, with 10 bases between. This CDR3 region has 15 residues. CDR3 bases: TGTGCCAGCAGCTTAGTCGGGTTGGGGAACACTGAAGCTTTCTTT. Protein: CASSLVGLGNTEAFF.

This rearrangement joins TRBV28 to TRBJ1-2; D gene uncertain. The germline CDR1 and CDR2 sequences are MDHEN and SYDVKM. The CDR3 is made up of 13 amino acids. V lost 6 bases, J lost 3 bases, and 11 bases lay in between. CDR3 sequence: CASRYPRDYGYTF. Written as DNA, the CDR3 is TGTGCCAGCAGATACCCGAGGGACTATGGCTACACCTTC.

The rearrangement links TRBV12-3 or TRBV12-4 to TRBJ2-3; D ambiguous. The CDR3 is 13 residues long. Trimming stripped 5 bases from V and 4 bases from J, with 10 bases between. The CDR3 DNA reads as TGTGCCAGCAGTACGGGTAGTCCAGATACGCAGTATTTT. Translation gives CASSTGSPDTQYF.

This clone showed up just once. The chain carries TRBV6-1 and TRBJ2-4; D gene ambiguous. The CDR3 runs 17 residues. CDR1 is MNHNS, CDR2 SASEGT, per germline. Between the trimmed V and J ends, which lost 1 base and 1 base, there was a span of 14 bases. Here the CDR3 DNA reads TGTGCCAGCAGTGAAGGGGCCCATGATCCGGCCAAAAACATTCAGTACTTC. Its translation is CASSEGAHDPAKNIQYF.

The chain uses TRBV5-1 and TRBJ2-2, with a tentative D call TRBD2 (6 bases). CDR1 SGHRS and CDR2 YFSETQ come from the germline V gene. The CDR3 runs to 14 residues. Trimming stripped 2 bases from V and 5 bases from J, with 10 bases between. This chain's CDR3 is CASSFSSVTGELFF. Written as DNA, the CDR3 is TGCGCCAGCAGCTTCTCTAGCGTTACCGGGGAGCTGTTTTTT.

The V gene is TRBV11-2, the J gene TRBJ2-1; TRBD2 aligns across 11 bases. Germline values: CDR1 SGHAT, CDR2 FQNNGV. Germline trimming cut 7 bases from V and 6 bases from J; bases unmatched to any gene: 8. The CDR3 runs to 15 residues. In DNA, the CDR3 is TGTGCCAGCACCTACTTAGCGGGAGGGGTCAATGAGCAGTTCTTC. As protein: CASTYLAGGVNEQFF.

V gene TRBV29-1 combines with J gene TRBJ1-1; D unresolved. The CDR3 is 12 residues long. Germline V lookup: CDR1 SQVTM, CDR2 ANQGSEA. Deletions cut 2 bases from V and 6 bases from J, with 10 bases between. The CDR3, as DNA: TGCAGCGTTGAACGAGCGGCACCTGAAGCTTTCTTT. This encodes CSVERAAPEAFF.

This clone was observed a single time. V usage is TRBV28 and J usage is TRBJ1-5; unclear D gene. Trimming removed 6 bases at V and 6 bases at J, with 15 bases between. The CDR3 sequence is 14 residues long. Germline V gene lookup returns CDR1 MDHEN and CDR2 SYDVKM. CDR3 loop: CASRKGGSGQPQHF. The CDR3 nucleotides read TGTGCCAGCAGAAAGGGAGGGTCAGGTCAGCCCCAGCATTTT.

CDR3 residues: CASSFGWTSGSGVNEQFF. DNA for the CDR3: TGTGCCAGCAGCTTTGGATGGACTAGCGGGAGTGGTGTCAATGAGCAGTTCTTC. J is TRBJ2-1 and V is TRBV5-6; 13 nucleotides align to TRBD2. CDR3 length: 18 residues. Germline V gives CDR1 SGHDT, CDR2 YYEEEE. V lost 2 bases, J lost 6 bases, and 11 bases stayed unmatched. The variable domain in full, completed from reference TRBV5-6 and TRBJ2-1, reads DAGVTQSPTHLIKTRGQQVTLRCSPKSGHDTVSWYQQALGQGPQFIFQYYEEEERQRGNFPDRFSGHQFPNYSSELNVNALLLGDSALYLCASSFGWTSGSGVNEQFFGPGTRLTVL.

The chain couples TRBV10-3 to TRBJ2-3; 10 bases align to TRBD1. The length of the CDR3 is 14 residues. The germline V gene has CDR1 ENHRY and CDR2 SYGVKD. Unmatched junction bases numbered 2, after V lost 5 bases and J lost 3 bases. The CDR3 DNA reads TGTGCCATCAGTTTGGGACAGGGGACAGATACGCAGTATTTT. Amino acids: CAISLGQGTDTQYF.

CDR3 sequence (DNA): TGTGCCAGCAGACTAGGACTAGCGGGAAGCACAGATACGCAGTATTTT. It is translated as CASRLGLAGSTDTQYF. V usage is TRBV2 and J usage is TRBJ2-3; 12 bases line up with TRBD2. With V trimmed by 6 bases and J by 0 bases, 4 bases remained unmatched. The CDR3 spans 16 residues. CDR1 is SNHLY and CDR2 is FYNNEI in the germline V gene.

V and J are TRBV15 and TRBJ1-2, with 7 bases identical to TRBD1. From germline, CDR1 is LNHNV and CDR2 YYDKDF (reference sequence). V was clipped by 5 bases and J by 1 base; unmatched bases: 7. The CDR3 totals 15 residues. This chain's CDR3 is CATSSGGQFNYGYTF. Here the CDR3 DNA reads TGTGCCACCAGCTCCGGGGGACAGTTTAACTATGGCTACACCTTC. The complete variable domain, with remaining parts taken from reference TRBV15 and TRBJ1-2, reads DAMVIQNPRYQVTQFGKPVTLSCSQTLNHNVMYWYQQKSSQAPKLLFHYYDKDFNNEADTPDNFQSRRPNTSFCFLDIRSPGLGDTAMYLCATSSGGQFNYGYTFGSGTRLTVV.

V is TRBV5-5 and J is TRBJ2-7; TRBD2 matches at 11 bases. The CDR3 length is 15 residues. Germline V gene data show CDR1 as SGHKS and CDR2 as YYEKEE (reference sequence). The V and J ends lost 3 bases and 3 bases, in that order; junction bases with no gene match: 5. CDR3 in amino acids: CASSSTSGSFYEQYF. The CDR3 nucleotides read TGTGCCAGCAGCTCAACTAGCGGGAGTTTCTACGAGCAGTACTTC.

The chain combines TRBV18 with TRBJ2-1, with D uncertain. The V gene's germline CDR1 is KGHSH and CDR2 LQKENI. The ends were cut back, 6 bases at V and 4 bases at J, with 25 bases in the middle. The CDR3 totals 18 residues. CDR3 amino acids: CASSPNNRRYMEYNEQFF. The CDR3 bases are TGTGCCAGCTCGCCAAATAATCGTAGGTACATGGAGTACAATGAGCAGTTCTTC.

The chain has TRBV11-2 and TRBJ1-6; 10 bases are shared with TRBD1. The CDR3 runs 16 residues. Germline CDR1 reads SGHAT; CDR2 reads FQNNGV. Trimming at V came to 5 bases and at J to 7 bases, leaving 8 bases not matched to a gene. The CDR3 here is CASSTRDRGYNSPLHF. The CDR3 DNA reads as TGTGCCAGCAGCACCCGGGACAGGGGTTACAATTCACCCCTCCACTTT.

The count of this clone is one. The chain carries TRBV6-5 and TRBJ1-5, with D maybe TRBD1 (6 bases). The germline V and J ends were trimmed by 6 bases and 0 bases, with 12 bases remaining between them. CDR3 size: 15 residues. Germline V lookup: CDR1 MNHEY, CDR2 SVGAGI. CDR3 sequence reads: CASRRGGDSNQPQHF. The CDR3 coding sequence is TGTGCCAGCAGGAGGGGGGGGGATAGCAATCAGCCCCAGCATTTT.

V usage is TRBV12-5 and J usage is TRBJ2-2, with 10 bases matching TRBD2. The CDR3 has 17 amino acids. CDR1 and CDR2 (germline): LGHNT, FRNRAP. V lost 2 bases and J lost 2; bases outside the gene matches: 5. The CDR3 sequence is CASGLISGRINTGELFF. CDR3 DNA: TGTGCTAGTGGTTTGATTAGCGGGAGGATTAACACCGGGGAGCTGTTTTTT.

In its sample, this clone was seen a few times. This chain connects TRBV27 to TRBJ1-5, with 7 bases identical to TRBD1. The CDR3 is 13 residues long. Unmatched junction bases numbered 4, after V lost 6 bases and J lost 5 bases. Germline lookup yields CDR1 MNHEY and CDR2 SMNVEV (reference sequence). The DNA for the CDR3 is TGTGCCAGCAGCTACAGGGGAGATCAGCCCCAGCATTTT. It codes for CASSYRGDQPQHF.

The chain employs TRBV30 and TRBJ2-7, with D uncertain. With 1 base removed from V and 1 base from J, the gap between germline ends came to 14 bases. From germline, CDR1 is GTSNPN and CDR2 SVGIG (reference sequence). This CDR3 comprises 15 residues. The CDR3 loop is CAWSGLVLKSYEQYF. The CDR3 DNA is TGTGCCTGGAGTGGCCTAGTCCTAAAATCCTACGAGCAGTACTTC.

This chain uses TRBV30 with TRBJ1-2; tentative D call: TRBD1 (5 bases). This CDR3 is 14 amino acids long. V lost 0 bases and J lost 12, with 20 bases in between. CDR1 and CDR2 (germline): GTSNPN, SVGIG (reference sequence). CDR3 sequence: CAWSVPRTTKMNTF. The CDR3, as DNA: TGTGCCTGGAGTGTACCCCGGACAACAAAGATGAACACCTTC.

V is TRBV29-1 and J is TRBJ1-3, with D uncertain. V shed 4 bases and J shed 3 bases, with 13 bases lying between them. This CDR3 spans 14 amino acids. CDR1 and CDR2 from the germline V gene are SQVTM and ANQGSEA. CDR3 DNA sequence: TGCAGCGTTGCATCGGGTGACGTTGGAAACACCATATATTTT. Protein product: CSVASGDVGNTIYF.

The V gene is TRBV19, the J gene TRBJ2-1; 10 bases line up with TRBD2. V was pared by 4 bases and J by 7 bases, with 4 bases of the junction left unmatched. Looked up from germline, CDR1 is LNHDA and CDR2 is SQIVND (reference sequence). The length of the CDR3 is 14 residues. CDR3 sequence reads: CASSRVAGGNEQFF. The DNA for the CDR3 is TGTGCCAGTAGTAGAGTAGCGGGAGGTAATGAGCAGTTCTTC.

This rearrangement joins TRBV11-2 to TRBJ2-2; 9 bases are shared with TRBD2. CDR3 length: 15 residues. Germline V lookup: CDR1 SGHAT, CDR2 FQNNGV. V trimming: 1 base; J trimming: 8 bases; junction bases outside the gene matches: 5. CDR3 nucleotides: TGTGCCAGCAGCTTAGGGACTAGCGCCATAGGGGAGCTGTTTTTT. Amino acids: CASSLGTSAIGELFF.

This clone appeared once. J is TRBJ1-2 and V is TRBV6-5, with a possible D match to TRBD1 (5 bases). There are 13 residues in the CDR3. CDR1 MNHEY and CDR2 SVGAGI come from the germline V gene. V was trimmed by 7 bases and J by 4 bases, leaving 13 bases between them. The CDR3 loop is CASKDQGGYGYTF. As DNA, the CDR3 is TGTGCCAGCAAGGACCAGGGTGGCTATGGCTACACCTTC.